This T cell receptor (beta chain) was recovered during a study of early T cells in non-severe SARS-CoV-2 infection. With V trimmed by 3 bases and J by 7 bases, 4 bases remained unmatched. The CDR3 has 15 residues. The germline gives CDR1 SGHNT, CDR2 YENEEA. This clonotype was picked up many times. TCRdb analysed the 5' RACE reads with MiXCR anew, one entry per CDR3 protein. The data hold 30,000 to 40,000 distinct CDR3 sequences, with around 5.8% observed a single time. Sequencing used whole blood. This chain joins TRBV11-3 and TRBJ2-1; TRBD2 matches 12 bases. The TCR was taken from an adult who was a healthcare worker with PCR-confirmed SARS-CoV-2 infection or an uninfected control (not recorded which). The chain's CDR3 is CASSFSSGRGNEQFF. CDR3 sequence (DNA): TGTGCCAGCAGCTTTTCTAGCGGGAGGGGGAATGAGCAGTTCTTC.